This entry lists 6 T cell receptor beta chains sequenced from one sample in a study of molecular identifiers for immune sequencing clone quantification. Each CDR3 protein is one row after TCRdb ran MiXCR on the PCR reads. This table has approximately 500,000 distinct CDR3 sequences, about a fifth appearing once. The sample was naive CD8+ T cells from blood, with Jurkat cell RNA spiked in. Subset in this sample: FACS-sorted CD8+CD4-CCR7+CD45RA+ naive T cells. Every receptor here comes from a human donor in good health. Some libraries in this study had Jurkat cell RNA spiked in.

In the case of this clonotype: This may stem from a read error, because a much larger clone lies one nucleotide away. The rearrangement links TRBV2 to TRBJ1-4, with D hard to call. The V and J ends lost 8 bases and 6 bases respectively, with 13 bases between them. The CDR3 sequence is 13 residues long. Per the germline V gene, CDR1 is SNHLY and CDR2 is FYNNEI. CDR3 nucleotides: TGTGCCAGCTTTGACGGGGTGGATGAAAAACTGTTTTTT. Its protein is CASFDGVDEKLFF.

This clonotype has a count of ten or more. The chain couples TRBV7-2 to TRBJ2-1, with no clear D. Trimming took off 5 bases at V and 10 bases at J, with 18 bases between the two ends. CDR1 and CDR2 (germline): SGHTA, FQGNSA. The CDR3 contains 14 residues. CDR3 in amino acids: CASSPLGPYHEQFF. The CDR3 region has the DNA TGTGCCAGCAGCCCGCTCGGACCCTACCACGAGCAGTTCTTC. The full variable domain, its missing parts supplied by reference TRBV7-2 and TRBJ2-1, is GAGVSQSPSNKVTEKGKDVELRCDPISGHTALYWYRQSLGQGLEFLIYFQGNSAPDKSGLPSDRFSAERTGGSVSTLTIQRTQQEDSAVYLCASSPLGPYHEQFFGPGTRLTVL.

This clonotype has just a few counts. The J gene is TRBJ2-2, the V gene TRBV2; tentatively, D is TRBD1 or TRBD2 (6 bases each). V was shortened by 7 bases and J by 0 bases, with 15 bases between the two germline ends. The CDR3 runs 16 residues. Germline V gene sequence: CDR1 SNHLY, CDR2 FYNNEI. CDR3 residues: CASTDWGAANTGELFF. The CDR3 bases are TGTGCCAGCACCGACTGGGGGGCCGCGAACACCGGGGAGCTGTTTTTT.

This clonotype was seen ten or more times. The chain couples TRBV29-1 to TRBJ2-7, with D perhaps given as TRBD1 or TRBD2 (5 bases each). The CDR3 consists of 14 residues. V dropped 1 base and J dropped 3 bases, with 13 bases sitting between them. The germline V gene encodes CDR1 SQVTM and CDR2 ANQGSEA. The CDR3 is CSVEGWGLSYEQYF. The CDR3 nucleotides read TGCAGCGTTGAAGGTTGGGGGTTAAGCTACGAGCAGTACTTC.

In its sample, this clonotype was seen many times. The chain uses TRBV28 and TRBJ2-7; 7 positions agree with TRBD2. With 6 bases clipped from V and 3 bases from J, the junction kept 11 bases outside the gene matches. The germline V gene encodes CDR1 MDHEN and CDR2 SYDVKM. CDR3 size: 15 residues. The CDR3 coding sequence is TGTGCCAGCAGCCTACCTGGAAGCGGGATCTACGAGCAGTACTTC. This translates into CASSLPGSGIYEQYF.

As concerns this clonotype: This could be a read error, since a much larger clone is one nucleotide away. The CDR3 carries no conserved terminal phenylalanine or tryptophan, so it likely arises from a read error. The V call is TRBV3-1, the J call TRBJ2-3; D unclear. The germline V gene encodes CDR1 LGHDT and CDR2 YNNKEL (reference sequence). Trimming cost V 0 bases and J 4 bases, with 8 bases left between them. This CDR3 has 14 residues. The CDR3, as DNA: TGTGCCAGCAGCCAAGACGTGCGGCCAGATACGCAGTATTCT. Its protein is CASSQDVRPDTQYS.